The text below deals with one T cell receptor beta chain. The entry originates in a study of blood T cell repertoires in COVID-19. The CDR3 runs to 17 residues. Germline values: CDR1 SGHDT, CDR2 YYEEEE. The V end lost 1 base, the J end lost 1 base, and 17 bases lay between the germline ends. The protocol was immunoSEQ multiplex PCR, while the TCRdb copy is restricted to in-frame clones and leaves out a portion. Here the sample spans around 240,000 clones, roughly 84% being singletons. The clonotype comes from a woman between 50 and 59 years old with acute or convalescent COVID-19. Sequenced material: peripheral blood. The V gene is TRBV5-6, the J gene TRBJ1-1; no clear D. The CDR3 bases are TGTGCCAGCAGCTTGTTCGACTCTATACGCAGGAACACTGAAGCTTTCTTT. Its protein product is CASSLFDSIRRNTEAFF.